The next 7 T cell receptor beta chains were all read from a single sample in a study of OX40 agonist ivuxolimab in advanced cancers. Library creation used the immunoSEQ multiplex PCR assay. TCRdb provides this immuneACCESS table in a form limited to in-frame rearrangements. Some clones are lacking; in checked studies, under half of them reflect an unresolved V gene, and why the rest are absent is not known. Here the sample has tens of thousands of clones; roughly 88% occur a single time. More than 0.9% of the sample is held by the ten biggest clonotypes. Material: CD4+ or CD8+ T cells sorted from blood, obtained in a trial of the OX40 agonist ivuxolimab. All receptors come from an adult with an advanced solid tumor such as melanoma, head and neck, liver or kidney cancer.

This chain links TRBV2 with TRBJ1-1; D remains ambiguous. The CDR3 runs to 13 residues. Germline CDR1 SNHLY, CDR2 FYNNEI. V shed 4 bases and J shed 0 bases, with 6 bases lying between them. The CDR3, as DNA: TGTGCCAGCAGTGGGCTAATGAACACTGAAGCTTTCTTT. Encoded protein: CASSGLMNTEAFF.

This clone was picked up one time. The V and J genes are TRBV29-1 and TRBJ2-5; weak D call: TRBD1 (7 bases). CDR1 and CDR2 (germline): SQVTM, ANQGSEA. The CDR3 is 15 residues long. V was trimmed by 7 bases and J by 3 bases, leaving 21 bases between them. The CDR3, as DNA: TGCAGCGGCCTTCCCTGGACAGGAGGGAAAGAGACCCAGTACTTC. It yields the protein CSGLPWTGGKETQYF.

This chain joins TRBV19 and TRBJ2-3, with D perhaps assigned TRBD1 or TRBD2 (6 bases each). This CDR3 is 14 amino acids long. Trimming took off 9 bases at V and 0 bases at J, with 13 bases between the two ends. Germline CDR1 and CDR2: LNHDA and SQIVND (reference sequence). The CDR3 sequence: CASTWRGSTDTQYF. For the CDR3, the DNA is TGTGCCAGCACGTGGAGGGGGAGCACAGATACGCAGTATTTT. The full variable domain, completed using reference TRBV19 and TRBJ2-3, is DGGITQSPKYLFRKEGQNVTLSCEQNLNHDAMYWYRQDPGQGLRLIYYSQIVNDFQKGDIAEGYSVSREKKESFPLTVTSAQKNPTAFYLCASTWRGSTDTQYFGPGTRLTVL.

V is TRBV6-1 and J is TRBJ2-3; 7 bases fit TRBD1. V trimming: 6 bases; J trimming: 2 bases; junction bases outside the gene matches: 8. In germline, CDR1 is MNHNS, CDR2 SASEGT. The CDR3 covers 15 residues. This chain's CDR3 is CASRGTAEVTDTQYF. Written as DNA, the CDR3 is TGTGCCAGCAGAGGGACAGCTGAAGTCACAGATACGCAGTATTTT.

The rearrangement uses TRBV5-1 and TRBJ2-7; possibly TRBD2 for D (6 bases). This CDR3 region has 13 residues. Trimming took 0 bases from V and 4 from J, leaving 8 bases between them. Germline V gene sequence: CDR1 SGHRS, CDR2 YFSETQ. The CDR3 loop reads CASSLGEVYEQYF. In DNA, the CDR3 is TGCGCCAGCAGCTTGGGGGAGGTATACGAGCAGTACTTC.

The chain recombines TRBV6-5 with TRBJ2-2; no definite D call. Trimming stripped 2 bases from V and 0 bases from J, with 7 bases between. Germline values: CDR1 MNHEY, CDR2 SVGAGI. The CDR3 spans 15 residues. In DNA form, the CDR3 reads TGTGCCAGCAGTTACGGGCCTGCGAACACCGGGGAGCTGTTTTTT. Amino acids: CASSYGPANTGELFF.

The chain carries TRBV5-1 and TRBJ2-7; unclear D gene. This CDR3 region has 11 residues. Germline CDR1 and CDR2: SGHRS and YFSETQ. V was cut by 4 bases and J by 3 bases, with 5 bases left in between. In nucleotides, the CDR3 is TGCGCCAGCAGCGCGTACTACGAGCAGTACTTC. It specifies CASSAYYEQYF.